This T cell receptor (beta chain) is from a study of blood T cell repertoires in COVID-19. Whole-study context: T cells, B-cell-depleted T cells, or PBMCs supplied cDNA or gDNA.

The data were produced by immunoSEQ multiplex PCR, yet TCRdb's version contains in-frame clones alone and is incomplete. The sample includes some 260,000 clones, approximately 90% of them seen just once. Assignment of participants to cohorts was predicated upon participant-reported clinical history. V was clipped by 7 bases and J by 2 bases; unmatched bases: 22. This CDR3 region has 21 residues. Germline V gene lookup returns CDR1 LGHNA and CDR2 YNFKEQ. The TCR was taken from a man aged 40-49 years who had recovered from COVID-19. The V gene is TRBV4-2, the J gene TRBJ2-3; TRBD2 agrees at 12 bases. Specimen: PBMCs or T cells enriched from blood (not recorded which). The CDR3 region is CASTTTTPGLAGLPYTDTQYF. CDR3 nucleotides: TGTGCCAGCACTACTACAACTCCGGGACTAGCGGGCCTGCCCTACACAGATACGCAGTATTTT.